Listed below are T cell receptor beta chains from one sample, sequenced in a study of long-term antiretroviral therapy in people with HIV. Profiling relied on immunoSEQ multiplex PCR, and the TCRdb table lists in-frame clones only, not all of them. The sample lists about 7,100 clones, over 75% occurring once. This specimen was unsorted PBMCs, taken around 2.6 years before starting antiretroviral therapy. These receptors all come from a man in his forties with HIV. Both conserved end residues are trimmed from each CDR3. A row's size may be missing; if present it is once, few, many or a size class.

clone size: .
V gene: TRBV28
J gene: TRBJ1-2
CDR3 protein: ASSLGERVIGDGYT

clone size: few
V gene: TRBV29-1
J gene: TRBJ1-3
CDR3 protein: SAQGKAGNTIY

clone size: .
V gene: TRBV9
J gene: TRBJ1-1
CDR3 protein: ASSVGWGTEAF

clone size: .
V gene: TRBV6-5
J gene: TRBJ2-6
CDR3 protein: ASSYTRSGANVLT

clone size: .
V gene: TRBV5-1
J gene: TRBJ1-1
CDR3 protein: ASSLLTGNTEAF

clone size: .
V gene: TRBV6-1
J gene: TRBJ2-7
CDR3 protein: ASFAGKIVGHEQY

clone size: once
V gene: TRBV5-6
J gene: TRBJ1-2
CDR3 protein: ASSARGANYGYT

clone size: .
V gene: TRBV2
J gene: TRBJ1-1
CDR3 protein: ASSGGAEAF

clone size: once
V gene: TRBV19
J gene: TRBJ2-7
CDR3 protein: ASAPWGSYEQY

clone size: .
V gene: TRBV9
J gene: TRBJ2-7
CDR3 protein: ASSLDNSYEQY

clone size: .
V gene: TRBV6-6
J gene: TRBJ1-5
CDR3 protein: ASSYSTGHNQPQH

clone size: .
V gene: TRBV11-3
J gene: TRBJ2-7
CDR3 protein: ASSSTSGGRMY

clone size: .
V gene: TRBV5-1
J gene: TRBJ1-6
CDR3 protein: ASSGETGVGSSPLH

clone size: .
V gene: TRBV30
J gene: TRBJ2-1
CDR3 protein: AWSVSPLAGGRNEQF

clone size: .
V gene: TRBV25-1
J gene: TRBJ1-5
CDR3 protein: ASSDPGLSNQPQH

clone size: .
V gene: TRBV5-6
J gene: TRBJ1-2
CDR3 protein: ASNQGPYGYT

clone size: .
V gene: TRBV20-1
J gene: TRBJ2-1
CDR3 protein: SAGQINEQF

clone size: once
V gene: TRBV7-8
J gene: TRBJ2-7
CDR3 protein: ASSLYVGTSYEQY

clone size: .
V gene: TRBV7-2
J gene: TRBJ1-6
CDR3 protein: ASSLDSSYNSPLH

clone size: .
V gene: TRBV2
J gene: TRBJ2-7
CDR3 protein: ASSEARVREQY

clone size: .
V gene: TRBV12-5
J gene: TRBJ1-6
CDR3 protein: ASGWPFSGALH

clone size: .
V gene: TRBV19
J gene: TRBJ1-6
CDR3 protein: ASNPRRDSPLH

clone size: .
V gene: TRBV6-4
J gene: TRBJ2-3
CDR3 protein: ASIQPISSTADSTY

clone size: few
V gene: TRBV20-1
J gene: TRBJ2-7
CDR3 protein: SVVRGYEQY

clone size: .
V gene: TRBV30
J gene: TRBJ1-1
CDR3 protein: AWERGKPEAF

clone size: .
V gene: TRBV30
J gene: TRBJ1-2
CDR3 protein: AWNPTGPNYGYT